This is a list of T cell receptor beta chains from one sample in a study of cytomegalovirus exposure and HLA in healthy donors. Data came from immunoSEQ multiplex PCR; TCRdb stores just in-frame clones and leaves some out. The sample has fewer than 100,000 clones, around 77% seen once; the top ten hold roughly 3%. Source material: PBMCs. The receptors shown here come from a man aged 40-55 years in good health and CMV-seronegative. Both conserved end residues are trimmed from each CDR3.

CDR3aa | len | j_gene | v_gene
ASSLTRDSGNTIY | 13 | TRBJ1-3 | TRBV4-1
SAKSGTRGF | 9 | TRBJ2-1 | TRBV20-1
ASSLTGTEGRPNYGYT | 16 | TRBJ1-2 | TRBV27
ASSSKRTGVYGYT | 13 | TRBJ1-2 | TRBV7-9
ASSSRPGAYEQY | 12 | TRBJ2-7 | TRBV9
ASSALPGTSGRGEQF | 15 | TRBJ2-1 | TRBV6-1
ASSIGLAGANTDTQY | 15 | TRBJ2-3 | TRBV19
ASRQLSNTGELF | 12 | TRBJ2-2 | TRBV5-6
AWSGGYEQF | 9 | TRBJ2-1 | TRBV30
ASSLTENTEAF | 11 | TRBJ1-1 | TRBV7-9
ATSREGQFSYEQY | 13 | TRBJ2-7 | TRBV15
ASSYRGLGTDTQY | 13 | TRBJ2-3 | TRBV5-1
ASSAGWDSTYEQY | 13 | TRBJ2-7 | TRBV9
ASEGATGTRINNEQF | 15 | TRBJ2-1 | TRBV2
ASSLYTDTQY | 10 | TRBJ2-3 | TRBV11-2